The present TCR beta chain was sequenced within a study of early T cells in non-severe SARS-CoV-2 infection. Study information: Chains were not paired, and sequencing was done on bulk RNA from unsorted whole blood.

The length of the CDR3 is 13 residues. The germline V gene has CDR1 ENHRY and CDR2 SYGVKD. V was shortened by 8 bases and J by 2 bases, with 12 bases between the two germline ends. TCRdb reprocessed the 5' RACE reads with MiXCR, giving one entry per CDR3 protein. This repertoire shows around 78,000 distinct CDR3 sequences, over 9% found once; its top ten account for over 6%. The J gene is TRBJ2-5, the V gene TRBV10-3; no clear D gene. The source is an adult who was a healthcare worker with PCR-confirmed SARS-CoV-2 infection or an uninfected control (not recorded which). Sequences were derived from whole blood, sampled at baseline. The CDR3 region is CAIRENPQETQYF. CDR3 sequence (DNA): TGTGCCATCCGAGAGAATCCTCAAGAGACCCAGTACTTC.